This T cell receptor (beta chain) was documented in a study of blood T cell repertoires in COVID-19. The germline V gene encodes CDR1 LNHDA and CDR2 SQIVND (reference sequence). Trimming shortened V by 5 bases and J by 5 bases, and 9 bases separated the two germline ends. This CDR3 comprises 12 residues. Membership in each cohort depended on participant-reported clinical history. Measured with immunoSEQ multiplex PCR; TCRdb has only the in-frame clones, and not every one. There are hundreds of thousands of clones in the sample; over 80% occur only once, and approximately 2% lies in the top ten. Sequences were obtained from PBMCs or T cells enriched from blood (not recorded which). This TCR came from a woman aged 18 to 35 who had recovered from COVID-19. This rearrangement joins TRBV19 to TRBJ1-1; D might be TRBD1 (5 bases). The CDR3 region has the DNA TGTGCCAGTAGTTTGTCAGGGACTGAAGCTTTCTTT. Protein product: CASSLSGTEAFF. The full variable domain, completed using reference TRBV19 and TRBJ1-1, is DGGITQSPKYLFRKEGQNVTLSCEQNLNHDAMYWYRQDPGQGLRLIYYSQIVNDFQKGDIAEGYSVSREKKESFPLTVTSAQKNPTAFYLCASSLSGTEAFFGQGTRLTVV.